A selection of T cell receptor beta chains follows, all from one sample in a study of T cell repertoires in cytomegalovirus infection. TCRdb re-derived calls from the reads in MiXCR, one entry per CDR3 protein. This sample has about 150,000 distinct CDR3 sequences, with about 15% found just once. Specimen: CD8+ T cells from PBMCs. These receptors all come from a human donor in good health (CMV status not recorded). Some clones in this sample may be carry-over from other donors' samples. Both conserved end residues are part of each CDR3. D genes are given only for firm matches. Where a row states a size, it is once, few, many or the class of an expanded clone; other rows omit it.

many NA TRBJ1-1 TRBV7-9 CASSSSILTQRNTEAFF TGTGCCAGCAGCTCTTCCATTCTGACACAGCGGAACACTGAAGCTTTCTTT
few NA TRBJ2-1 TRBV4-2 CASSQDPGVQVSYNEQFF TGTGCCAGCAGCCAAGACCCGGGGGTTCAAGTATCCTACAATGAGCAGTTCTTC
few NA TRBJ1-1 TRBV4-1 CASSQSLYRWNTEAFF TGTGCCAGCAGCCAATCTCTGTACAGGTGGAACACTGAAGCTTTCTTT
NA NA TRBJ2-1 TRBV6-6 CASSFQGPNEQFF TGTGCCAGCAGTTTTCAGGGTCCCAATGAGCAGTTCTTC
few NA TRBJ2-1 TRBV7-6 CASSRKTWDEQFF TGTGCCAGCAGCCGGAAAACTTGGGATGAGCAGTTCTTC
NA NA TRBJ1-5 TRBV6-2/TRBV6-3 CASTSNQGINQPQHF TGTGCCAGCACCTCAAACCAGGGGATTAATCAGCCCCAGCATTTT
NA NA TRBJ2-7 TRBV5-5 CASSLRAGSYEQYF TGTGCCAGCAGCTTGCGAGCCGGGTCCTACGAGCAGTACTTC
few NA TRBJ2-1 TRBV5-1 CASSLQRAAYNEQFF TGCGCCAGCAGCTTGCAGCGGGCTGCCTACAATGAGCAGTTCTTC
NA TRBD2 TRBJ2-7 TRBV7-2 CASSRPGLAGDYEQYF TGTGCCAGCAGTCGCCCAGGACTAGCGGGGGACTACGAGCAGTACTTC
NA NA TRBJ2-2 TRBV6-2/TRBV6-3 CASSYSTQTVNTGELFF TGTGCCAGCAGTTACTCCACCCAAACAGTGAACACCGGGGAGCTGTTTTTT
many TRBD1 TRBJ2-1 TRBV11-1 CASSPKRDSSNEQFF TGTGCCAGCAGCCCTAAGAGGGACAGCAGCAATGAGCAGTTCTTC
few NA TRBJ1-1 TRBV7-8 CASSLDSRGGEAFF TGTGCCAGCAGCTTAGATTCTCGGGGCGGTGAAGCTTTCTTT
NA TRBD2 TRBJ2-1 TRBV20-1 CSARILAGVNNEQFF TGCAGTGCTAGGATACTAGCGGGGGTGAACAATGAGCAGTTCTTC
NA TRBD2 TRBJ2-1 TRBV7-8 CASSGGGRRIEQFF TGTGCCAGCAGCGGGGGCGGGAGGCGTATTGAGCAGTTCTTC
NA NA TRBJ2-1 TRBV7-9 CASSLVGAVEQFF TGTGCCAGCAGCTTAGTCGGGGCTGTGGAGCAGTTCTTC
once NA TRBJ2-1 TRBV29-1 CSVLRRWDEQFF TGCAGCGTCCTGAGGCGCTGGGATGAGCAGTTCTTC
few TRBD1 TRBJ1-1 TRBV11-2 CASSLLGQGETEAFF TGTGCCAGCAGCCTTCTCGGACAGGGAGAAACTGAAGCTTTCTTT
NA NA TRBJ2-7 TRBV15 CATSSRTESYEQYF TGTGCCACCAGCTCACGGACAGAATCCTACGAGCAGTACTTC
many NA TRBJ2-1 TRBV7-2 CASSTPVGYNEQFF TGTGCCAGCAGCACCCCCGTGGGGTACAATGAGCAGTTCTTC
few TRBD1 TRBJ2-1 TRBV7-3 CASRRGGVNNEQFF TGTGCCAGCAGGAGAGGGGGCGTGAACAATGAGCAGTTCTTC
NA NA TRBJ2-5 TRBV14 CASSQDHQETQYF TGTGCCAGCAGCCAGGACCACCAAGAGACCCAGTACTTC
few NA TRBJ2-5 TRBV7-9 CASSLGGSGSEKTQYF TGTGCCAGCAGCTTAGGTGGTAGCGGAAGCGAAAAGACCCAGTACTTC
NA NA TRBJ1-5 TRBV28 CASSLPTGTDQPQHF TGTGCCAGCAGTTTACCCACAGGGACGGATCAGCCCCAGCATTTT
few TRBD2 TRBJ2-5 TRBV7-2 CASSLVGFERGPQETQYF TGTGCCAGCAGCTTAGTGGGTTTCGAGCGGGGGCCCCAAGAGACCCAGTACTTC